The 20 T cell receptor beta chains listed next were all sequenced from one sample in a study of CD8 T cells in ankylosing spondylitis. TCRdb ran MiXCR on the 5' RACE reads and lists one entry per CDR3 protein. The data contain around 100,000 distinct CDR3 sequences, approximately 25% of them singletons. Sample: synovial fluid, either unsorted or a sorted T cell fraction (not recorded which). All receptors come from a male donor with ankylosing spondylitis.

The chain employs TRBV19 and TRBJ2-1; D not resolved. From germline, CDR1 is LNHDA and CDR2 SQIVND (reference sequence). The CDR3 has 15 amino acids. Deletions cut 5 bases from V and 4 bases from J, with 15 bases between. CDR3 nucleotides: TGTGCCAGTAGTCTTAAGGACGGGTTATACAATGAGCAGTTCTTC. Amino acids: CASSLKDGLYNEQFF.

This clonotype was detected a few times. One end of the junction does not line up with germline, which may come from a read error. The DNA for the CDR3 is TGCGCCAGCAGTGAGTCGAGTCGAGGGGTGTGGTGGATCTTC. Protein: CASSESSRGVWWIF. The chain employs TRBV10-2 and TRBJ2-1, with D perhaps given as TRBD1 or TRBD2 (5 bases each). Germline-derived CDR1 and CDR2 are WSHSY and SAAADI. The CDR3 spans 14 residues.

V is TRBV20-1 and J is TRBJ1-2, with TRBD1 as a possible D gene (6 bases). Germline CDR1 and CDR2: DFQATT and SNEGSKA (reference sequence). Deletions cut 3 bases from V and 3 bases from J, with 17 bases between. This CDR3 spans 15 amino acids. DNA for the CDR3: TGCAGTGCTAGTCTCCCCAGGGCAGGGGACTATGGCTACACCTTC. Protein sequence: CSASLPRAGDYGYTF.

The chain links TRBV29-1 to TRBJ2-2; D perhaps matches TRBD1 (5 bases). Trimming pared 4 bases from V and 1 base from J, leaving 19 bases between. The V gene's germline CDR1 is SQVTM and CDR2 ANQGSEA. This CDR3 has 17 residues. The chain's CDR3 is CSVVFRAKTQNTGELFF. The CDR3 DNA is TGCAGCGTTGTCTTCAGGGCGAAGACACAGAACACCGGGGAGCTGTTTTTT.

V is TRBV12-3 or TRBV12-4 and J is TRBJ2-2; either TRBD1 or TRBD2 may fit D (5 bases each). V lost 7 bases to trimming and J lost 3 bases, with 18 bases between them. This CDR3 region has 16 residues. The CDR3 sequence is CASTPWAGSDTGELFF. CDR3 in DNA: TGTGCCAGCACCCCCTGGGCAGGGAGCGACACCGGGGAGCTGTTTTTT.

In its sample, this clonotype was seen many times. This sequence joins TRBV15 and TRBJ2-2; D is possibly TRBD1 (6 bases). Trimming cost V 2 bases and J 5 bases, with 15 bases left between them. CDR3 size: 16 residues. Germline CDR1 LNHNV, CDR2 YYDKDF (reference sequence). CDR3 region: CATSRPTGDLTGELFF. Here the CDR3 DNA reads TGTGCCACCAGCAGACCGACAGGAGATTTAACCGGGGAGCTGTTTTTT.

This clonotype was seen only once. This rearrangement joins TRBV7-2 to TRBJ2-1, with D unclear. This CDR3 has 13 residues. CDR1 SGHTA and CDR2 FQGNSA come from the germline V gene. Deletions cut 0 bases from V and 6 bases from J, with 6 bases between. The CDR3 loop reads CASSLAFRNEQFF. The DNA of the CDR3 is TGTGCCAGCAGCTTAGCGTTTCGCAATGAGCAGTTCTTC.

V gene TRBV13 combines with J gene TRBJ2-7, with no clear D. The length of the CDR3 is 14 residues. V shed 0 bases and J shed 2 bases, with 8 bases lying between them. Germline V gene lookup returns CDR1 PRHDT and CDR2 FYEKMQ (reference sequence). CDR3: CASSLGGFTYEQYF. CDR3 coding DNA: TGTGCCAGCAGCTTAGGGGGTTTTACCTACGAGCAGTACTTC.

V usage is TRBV5-1 and J usage is TRBJ2-7; tentative D call: TRBD2 (6 bases). The CDR3 runs 15 residues. Trimming removed 0 bases from V and 3 bases from J, with 13 bases in between. CDR1 and CDR2 from the germline V gene are SGHRS and YFSETQ. CDR3 amino acids: CASSLGGTAGYEQYV. In nucleotides, the CDR3 is TGCGCCAGCAGCTTGGGGGGGACTGCCGGCTACGAGCAGTACGTC.

This clonotype was counted ten times or more. The gene calls are TRBV9 and TRBJ2-3; D is possibly TRBD1 or TRBD2 (5 bases each). The CDR3 runs 11 residues. In germline, CDR1 is SGDLS, CDR2 YYNGEE. The germline V and J ends were trimmed by 7 bases and 6 bases, with 9 bases remaining between them. The CDR3 here is CASGGRDTQYF. The DNA of the CDR3 is TGTGCCAGCGGGGGACGGGATACGCAGTATTTT.

The gene calls are TRBV4-1 and TRBJ2-5, with D possibly matching TRBD1 (6 bases). This CDR3 has 15 amino acids. Between the trimmed V and J ends, which lost 3 bases and 2 bases, there was a span of 13 bases. Germline V lookup: CDR1 MGHRA, CDR2 YSYEKL. The DNA of the CDR3 is TGCGCCAGCAGCCAGGGATGGACAGAGCAAGAGACCCAGTACTTC. This encodes CASSQGWTEQETQYF.

This chain joins TRBV9 and TRBJ2-3; D is undetermined. CDR3 length: 14 amino acids. Germline CDR1 reads SGDLS; CDR2 reads YYNGEE. Trimming pared 0 bases from V and 3 bases from J, leaving 8 bases between. In nucleotides, the CDR3 is TGTGCCAGCAGCGTAGAGGCCTCAACAGATACGCAGTATTTT. As protein: CASSVEASTDTQYF.

This clonotype was counted ten times or more. The chain combines TRBV20-1 with TRBJ1-4; possible D gene TRBD1, 5 bases. The germline CDR1 and CDR2 sequences are DFQATT and SNEGSKA (reference sequence). The CDR3 extends over 16 amino acids. Trimming cost V 6 bases and J 0 bases, with 17 bases left between them. The CDR3 DNA follows: TGCAGTGCCCTTGGGGGAGATAAGGCAACTAATGAAAAACTGTTTTTT. Translated, it gives CSALGGDKATNEKLFF.

This clonotype was detected only a few times. This chain uses TRBV11-2 with TRBJ1-1; tentative D call: TRBD1 (5 bases). This CDR3 comprises 17 residues. Trimming cost V 1 base and J 0 bases, with 15 bases left between them. Germline assignment: CDR1 SGHAT and CDR2 FQNNGV. CDR3 nucleotide sequence: TGTGCCAGCAGCTTAGGGGTCGTGGACACTGTGAACACTGAAGCTTTCTTT. Protein product: CASSLGVVDTVNTEAFF. The full variable domain, in which reference TRBV11-2 and TRBJ1-1 provide the parts outside the CDR3, is EAGVAQSPRYKIIEKRQSVAFWCNPISGHATLYWYQQILGQGPKLLIQFQNNGVVDDSQLPKDRFSAERLKGVDSTLKIQPAKLEDSAVYLCASSLGVVDTVNTEAFFGQGTRLTVV.

The chain uses TRBV7-9 and TRBJ2-5; 8 nucleotides line up with TRBD1. Trimming took 2 bases from V and 2 from J; bases not matched to a gene: 4. The CDR3 contains 15 residues. Germline-derived CDR1 and CDR2 are SEHNR and FQNEAQ (reference sequence). CDR3 protein: CASSLPTGVQETQYF. In DNA form, the CDR3 reads TGTGCCAGCAGCTTACCGACAGGGGTACAAGAGACCCAGTACTTC.

This clonotype was counted many times. J is TRBJ2-7 and V is TRBV4-2; a weak D match, TRBD2 (5 bases). The V end lost 0 bases, the J end lost 5 bases, and 17 bases lay between the germline ends. Germline loops: CDR1 LGHNA, CDR2 YNFKEQ. This CDR3 is built from 16 residues. The CDR3 loop is CASSQDLGMGADEQYF. CDR3 in DNA: TGTGCCAGCAGCCAAGATCTCGGGATGGGAGCGGACGAGCAGTACTTC.

This clonotype was observed a few times. The V and J genes are TRBV4-2 and TRBJ2-2, with TRBD2 identical over 12 bases. This CDR3 comprises 18 residues. Losses at the gene ends were 0 bases for V and 4 bases for J; bases not matched to a gene: 6. Germline lookup yields CDR1 LGHNA and CDR2 YNFKEQ. CDR3 region: CASSQDSLAGGPTGELFF. CDR3 sequence (DNA): TGTGCCAGCAGCCAAGATTCCCTAGCGGGAGGGCCCACCGGGGAGCTGTTTTTT.

The sample holds a few counts of this clonotype. The chain is built from TRBV6-5 and TRBJ2-2, with 13 bases fitting TRBD2. V lost 1 base, J lost 4 bases, and 9 bases stayed unmatched. The CDR3 is made up of 19 amino acids. The germline V gene has CDR1 MNHEY and CDR2 SVGAGI. In nucleotides, the CDR3 is TGTGCCAGCAGTTACTTCACTAGCGGGAGGGAACTGGGCACCGGGGAGCTGTTTTTT. As protein: CASSYFTSGRELGTGELFF.

This chain connects TRBV5-1 to TRBJ2-3; 8 nucleotides align to TRBD2. Germline CDR1 is SGHRS and CDR2 is YFSETQ. CDR3 size: 13 residues. V lost 0 bases and J lost 15; bases outside the gene matches: 9. The CDR3 sequence is CASSLESVAGRYF. The CDR3 DNA sequence: TGCGCCAGCAGCTTGGAGAGCGTAGCGGGGCGATATTTT.

This clonotype was counted many times. The chain combines TRBV29-1 with TRBJ2-1, with D possibly matching TRBD1 (5 bases). The CDR3 extends over 12 amino acids. Per the germline V gene, CDR1 is SQVTM and CDR2 is ANQGSEA. Trimming removed 0 bases at V and 6 bases at J, with 6 bases between. DNA for the CDR3: TGCAGCGTTGAAGATCAGGGCAATGAGCAGTTCTTC. Encoded protein: CSVEDQGNEQFF.